This T cell receptor beta chain derives from a study of T cell responses to AZD1222 COVID-19 vaccine. Study at large: Investigators merged groups given second doses at roughly 4 or roughly 12 weeks.

A remark on this clone: Its matching antigen is unknown.

Overall study results and limits: Of spike-specific TCRs, nearly half reportedly target regions left unmutated in variants.

Produced via immunoSEQ multiplex PCR; TCRdb's table is partial and in-frame only. The sample gives 130,000 to 150,000 clones, 80% to 90% of which show up once; under 2% is in the top ten. V lost 4 bases and J lost 7; bases outside the gene matches: 9. The CDR3 covers 14 residues. Germline assignment: CDR1 SGHRS and CDR2 YFSETQ. The rearrangement uses TRBV5-1 and TRBJ2-7; 9 positions agree with TRBD1. Specimen: peripheral blood, collected on day 0 of AZD1222 vaccination. This receptor was taken from an adult in good health. CDR3 region: CASSPQGALREQYF. In DNA, the CDR3 is TGCGCCAGCAGCCCACAGGGGGCTCTACGGGAGCAGTACTTC.